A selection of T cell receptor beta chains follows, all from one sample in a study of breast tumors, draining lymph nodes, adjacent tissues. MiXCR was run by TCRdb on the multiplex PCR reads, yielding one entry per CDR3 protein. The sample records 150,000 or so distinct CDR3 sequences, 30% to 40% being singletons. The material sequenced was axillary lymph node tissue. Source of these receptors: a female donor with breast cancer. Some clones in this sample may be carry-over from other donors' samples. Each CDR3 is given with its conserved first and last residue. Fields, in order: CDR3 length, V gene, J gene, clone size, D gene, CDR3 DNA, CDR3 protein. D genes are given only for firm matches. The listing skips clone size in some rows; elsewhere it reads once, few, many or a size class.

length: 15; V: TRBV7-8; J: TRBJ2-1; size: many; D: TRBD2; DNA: TGTGCCAGCAGCTCGACTAGCGGGAGCGGCGATGAGCAGTTCTTC; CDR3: CASSSTSGSGDEQFF
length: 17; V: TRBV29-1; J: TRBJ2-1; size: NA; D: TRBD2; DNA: TGCAGCGTGACAGGAATACAGACTAGCGGGAACTACGATGAGCAGTTCTTC; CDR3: CSVTGIQTSGNYDEQFF
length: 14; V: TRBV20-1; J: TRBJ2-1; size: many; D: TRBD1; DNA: TGCAGTGCTAGTAAAGGGGGCGCCTACAATGAGCAGTTCTTC; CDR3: CSASKGGAYNEQFF
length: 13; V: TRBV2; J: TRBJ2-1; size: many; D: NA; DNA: TGTGCCAGGAGTGATAGGCAAGGCAATGAGCAGTTCTTC; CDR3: CARSDRQGNEQFF
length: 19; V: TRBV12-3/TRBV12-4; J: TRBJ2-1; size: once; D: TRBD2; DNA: TGTGCCAGCAGTTTTCTCGGAGCCGGGACTAGCGGGGATTGCAATGAGCAGTTCTTC; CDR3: CASSFLGAGTSGDCNEQFF
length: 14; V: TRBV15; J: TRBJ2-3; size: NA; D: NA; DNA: TGTGCCACCAGCAGAGATGGGAATGCAGATACGCAGTATTTT; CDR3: CATSRDGNADTQYF
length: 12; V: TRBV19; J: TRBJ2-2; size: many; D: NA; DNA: TGTGCCAGTTCAGCCGGCGCCGGGGAGCTGTTTTTT; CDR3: CASSAGAGELFF
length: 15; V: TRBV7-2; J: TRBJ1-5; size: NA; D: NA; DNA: TGTGCCAGCAGCTTAACTCGGGCCCCCGATCAGCCCCAGCATTTC; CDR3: CASSLTRAPDQPQHF
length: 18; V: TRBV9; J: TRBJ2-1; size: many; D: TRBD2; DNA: TGTGCCAGCAGCACGAAGGGACTAGCGGGAGGGAAGAGCTATGAGCAGTTCTTC; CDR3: CASSTKGLAGGKSYEQFF
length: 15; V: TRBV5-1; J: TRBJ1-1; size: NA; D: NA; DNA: TGCGCCAGCAGCCCTCGTGAGCTCGGGGACACTGAAGCTTTCTTT; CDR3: CASSPRELGDTEAFF
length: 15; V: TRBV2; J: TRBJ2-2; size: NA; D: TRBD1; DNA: TGTGCCAGCAGGCCCGGGACAGGGCGGACCGGGGAGCTGTTTTTT; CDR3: CASRPGTGRTGELFF
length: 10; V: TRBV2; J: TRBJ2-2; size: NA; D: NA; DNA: TGTGCCAGCAGCGTAGGGGAGCTGTTTTTT; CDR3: CASSVGELFF
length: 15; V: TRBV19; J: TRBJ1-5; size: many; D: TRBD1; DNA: TGTGCCAGTAGTTGGGACAGGCATGGCAATCAGCCCCAGCATTTT; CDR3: CASSWDRHGNQPQHF
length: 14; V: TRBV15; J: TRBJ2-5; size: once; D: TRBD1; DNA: TGTGCCACCAGCAACGGGGACAGGGAGGGGACCCAGTACTTC; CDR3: CATSNGDREGTQYF
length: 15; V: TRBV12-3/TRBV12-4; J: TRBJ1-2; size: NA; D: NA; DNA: TGTGCCAGCAGCAACAGTGAGCAGCTTAACTATGGCTACACCTTC; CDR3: CASSNSEQLNYGYTF
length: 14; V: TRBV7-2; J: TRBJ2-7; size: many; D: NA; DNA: TGTGCCAGCAGCTTGAGGTGGGGGCCCTACGAGCAGTACTTC; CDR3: CASSLRWGPYEQYF
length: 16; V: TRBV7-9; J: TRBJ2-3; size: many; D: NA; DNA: TGTGCCAGCAGCTTGGGGGGAGCCCTCACCGGAGATACGCAGTATTTT; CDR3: CASSLGGALTGDTQYF
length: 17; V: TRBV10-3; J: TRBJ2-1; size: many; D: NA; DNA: TGTGCCATCAGTGAGGGCCTACAGGGCCACCCCTACAATGAGCAGTTCTTC; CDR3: CAISEGLQGHPYNEQFF
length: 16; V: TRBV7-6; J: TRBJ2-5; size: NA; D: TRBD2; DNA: TGTGCCAGCAGCGGGCGGGTGGGACTAGCGGGGGAGACCCAGTACTTC; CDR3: CASSGRVGLAGETQYF
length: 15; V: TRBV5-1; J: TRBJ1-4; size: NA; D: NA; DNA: TGCGCCAGCAGCTTGGGGACCACGGGAGGTGAAAAACTGTTTTTT; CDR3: CASSLGTTGGEKLFF
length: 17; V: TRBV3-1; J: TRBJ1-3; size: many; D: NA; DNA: TGTGCCAGCAGCCAGCGCGGTGGTAGTAGCTCTGGAAACACCATATATTTT; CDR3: CASSQRGGSSSGNTIYF
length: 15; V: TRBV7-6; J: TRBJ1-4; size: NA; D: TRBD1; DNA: TGTGCCAGCAGCAGCTACAGGGGAAGTGATGAAAAACTGTTTTTT; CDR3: CASSSYRGSDEKLFF
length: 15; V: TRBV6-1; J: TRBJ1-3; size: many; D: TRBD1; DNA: TGTGCCAGCAGTGAAAGAGGCGGGACAGTAAACACCATATATTTT; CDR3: CASSERGGTVNTIYF
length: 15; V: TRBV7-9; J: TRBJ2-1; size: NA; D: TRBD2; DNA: TGTGCCAGCAGCGCAGCGGGGGTAACCTACAATGTGCAGTTCTTC; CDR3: CASSAAGVTYNVQFF
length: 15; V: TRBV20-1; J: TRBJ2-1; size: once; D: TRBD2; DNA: TGCAGTGCTCACCAGACTAGCGGGAGGCCCAATGAGCAGTTCTTC; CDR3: CSAHQTSGRPNEQFF
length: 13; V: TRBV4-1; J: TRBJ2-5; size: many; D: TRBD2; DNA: TGCGCCAGCAGCCCGGGGGGGCAAGAGACCCAGTACTTC; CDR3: CASSPGGQETQYF
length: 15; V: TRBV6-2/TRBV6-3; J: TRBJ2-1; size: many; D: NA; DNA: TGTGCCAGCAGCCTTGGGGCTAGCGCCTACAATGAGCAGTTCTTC; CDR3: CASSLGASAYNEQFF
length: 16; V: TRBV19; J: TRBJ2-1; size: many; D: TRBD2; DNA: TGTGCCAGTAGCCCCGGACTAGCGGGAGTTCGCTATGAGCAGTTCTTC; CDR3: CASSPGLAGVRYEQFF
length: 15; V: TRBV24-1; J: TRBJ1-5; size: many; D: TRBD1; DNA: TGTGCCACCAGCGGGGCAGGGGGCGATGGGCAGCCCCAGCATTTT; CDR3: CATSGAGGDGQPQHF
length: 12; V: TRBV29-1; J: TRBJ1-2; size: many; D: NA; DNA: TGCAGCGCCTCAGACAGTAAGGATGGCTACACCTTC; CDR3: CSASDSKDGYTF
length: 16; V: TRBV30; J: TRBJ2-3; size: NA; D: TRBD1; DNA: TGTGCCTGGAGTGTAACGAGGGGGCTGATGGCAGATACGCAGTATTTT; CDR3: CAWSVTRGLMADTQYF
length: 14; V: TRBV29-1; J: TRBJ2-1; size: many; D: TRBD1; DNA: TGCAGCGTTCGGTGGGACAGGGCCTACAATGAGCAGTTCTTC; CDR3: CSVRWDRAYNEQFF
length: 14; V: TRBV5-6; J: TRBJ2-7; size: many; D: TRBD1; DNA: TGTGCCAGCAGCCGTGGACAGGGACGTGGAGAGCAGTACTTC; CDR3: CASSRGQGRGEQYF
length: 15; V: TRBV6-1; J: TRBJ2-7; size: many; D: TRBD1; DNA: TGTGCCAGCAGTGAAGTGCGGACAGGGGGATCCGAGCAGTACTTC; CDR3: CASSEVRTGGSEQYF
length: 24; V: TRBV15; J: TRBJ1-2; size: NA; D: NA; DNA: NA; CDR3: CATSSQTSVYFCASSERRNYGYTF
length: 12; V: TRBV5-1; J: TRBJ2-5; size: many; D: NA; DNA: TGCGCCAGCAGCTTCCAGGGACGGACCCAGTACTTC; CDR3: CASSFQGRTQYF
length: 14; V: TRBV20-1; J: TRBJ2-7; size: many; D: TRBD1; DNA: TGCAGTGCTAGCCGGACAGGGACGTCCTACGAGCAGTACTTC; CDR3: CSASRTGTSYEQYF
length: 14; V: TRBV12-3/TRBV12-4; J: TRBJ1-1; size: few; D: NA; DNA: TGTGCCAGCAGACCCTATAGGGGAGCAACTGAAGCTTTCTTT; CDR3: CASRPYRGATEAFF
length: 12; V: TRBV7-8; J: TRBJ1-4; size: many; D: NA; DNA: TGTGCCAGCAGCCCCCGAGCGGAAAAACTGTTTTTT; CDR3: CASSPRAEKLFF